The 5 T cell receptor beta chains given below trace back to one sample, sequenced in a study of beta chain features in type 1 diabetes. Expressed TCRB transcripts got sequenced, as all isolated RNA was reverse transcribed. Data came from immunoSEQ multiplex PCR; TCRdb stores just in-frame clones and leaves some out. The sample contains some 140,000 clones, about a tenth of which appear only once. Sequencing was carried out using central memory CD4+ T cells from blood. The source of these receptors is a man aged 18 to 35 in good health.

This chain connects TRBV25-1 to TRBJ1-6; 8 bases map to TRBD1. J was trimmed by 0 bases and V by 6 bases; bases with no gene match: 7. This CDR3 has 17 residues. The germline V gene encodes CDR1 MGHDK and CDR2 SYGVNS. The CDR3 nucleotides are TGTGCCAGCAGACTGGGGACAGGTAGCTCCTATAATTCACCCCTCCACTTT. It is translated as CASRLGTGSSYNSPLHF. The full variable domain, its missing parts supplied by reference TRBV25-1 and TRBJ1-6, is EADIYQTPRYLVIGTGKKITLECSQTMGHDKMYWYQQDPGMELHLIHYSYGVNSTEKGDLSSESTVSRIRTEHFPLTLESARPSHTSQYLCASRLGTGSSYNSPLHFGNGTRLTVT.

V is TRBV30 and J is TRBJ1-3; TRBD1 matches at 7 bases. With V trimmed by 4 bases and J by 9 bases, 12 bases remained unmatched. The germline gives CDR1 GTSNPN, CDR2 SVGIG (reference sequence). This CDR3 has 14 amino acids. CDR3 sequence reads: CAWTRQGMVATIYF. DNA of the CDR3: TGTGCCTGGACCAGACAGGGAATGGTAGCCACCATATATTTT.

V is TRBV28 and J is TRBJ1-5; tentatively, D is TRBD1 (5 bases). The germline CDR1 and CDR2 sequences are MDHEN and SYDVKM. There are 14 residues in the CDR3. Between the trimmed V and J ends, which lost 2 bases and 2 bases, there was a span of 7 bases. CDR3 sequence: CASSLDSRNQPQHF. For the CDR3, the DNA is TGTGCCAGCAGTTTAGACAGCCGCAATCAGCCCCAGCATTTT.

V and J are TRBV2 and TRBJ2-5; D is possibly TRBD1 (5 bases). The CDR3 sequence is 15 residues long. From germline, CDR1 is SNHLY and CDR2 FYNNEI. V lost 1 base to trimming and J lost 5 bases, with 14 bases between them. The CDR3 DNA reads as TGTGCCAGCAGTGAAGGTGGGGCTAGACCGGAGACCCAGTACTTC. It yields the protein CASSEGGARPETQYF.

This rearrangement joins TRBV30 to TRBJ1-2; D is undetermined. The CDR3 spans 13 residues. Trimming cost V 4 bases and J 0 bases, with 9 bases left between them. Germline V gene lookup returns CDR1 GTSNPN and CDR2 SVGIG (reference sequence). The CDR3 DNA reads TGTGCCTGGATGTCCGGGACTAACTATGGCTACACCTTC. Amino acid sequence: CAWMSGTNYGYTF.